This TCR beta chain was recovered during a study of control samples from healthy donors and cancer patients. The assay was immunoSEQ multiplex PCR, and TCRdb's table has in-frame clones only and misses some. The profile shows 160,000 or so clones, roughly nine tenths of them singletons. Looked up from germline, CDR1 is MNHNY and CDR2 is SVGAGI (reference sequence). V lost 0 bases and J lost 10, with 13 bases in between. The CDR3 sequence is 15 residues long. The chain links TRBV6-6 to TRBJ1-6; no definite D call. The sequencing sample was made of blood. This clonotype was obtained from a woman between 25 and 40 years old in good health. DNA of the CDR3: TGTGCCAGCAGTTACTCGCCCACCACGGGGTCACCCCTCCACTTT. Translation gives CASSYSPTTGSPLHF.